What follows is one T cell receptor beta chain and its context. The data were obtained in a study of blood T cell repertoires in COVID-19. Germline V gene lookup returns CDR1 WSHSY and CDR2 SAAADI. The germline V and J ends were trimmed by 10 bases and 5 bases, with 18 bases remaining between them. This CDR3 is built from 14 residues. Using immunoSEQ multiplex PCR, the repertoire was profiled, and TCRdb retains in-frame clones only, with some absent. The table lists fewer than 300,000 clones, approximately 84% of them singletons. This clonotype originated in a human donor with COVID-19, enrolled during active disease. The donor label of this sample is uncertain. The sample was peripheral blood. V is TRBV10-2 and J is TRBJ1-5; the D gene is possibly TRBD1 (6 bases). CDR3: CATRDPTGHQPQHF. As DNA, the CDR3 is TGCGCCACCCGTGACCCTACAGGGCATCAGCCCCAGCATTTT.